This T cell receptor beta chain appears in the sequencing data of a study of T cells in women clearing cervical HPV infection. For the study at large: Blood came at first lesion visit for cases, post-clearance for controls.

Germline V gene data show CDR1 as MNHNS and CDR2 as SASEGT. The CDR3 has 16 amino acids. Trimming cost V 2 bases and J 1 base, with 14 bases left between them. Findings and caveats of the study: Unknown T-cell numbers per sample may underlie the richness differences.

Turning to this clone: The target antigen is unknown. Read data end 3 residues before the CDR3 end; the end is taken from the germline J gene.

Using immunoSEQ multiplex PCR, the repertoire was profiled, and TCRdb retains in-frame clones only, with some absent. The sample features around 28,000 clones, with 15% to 20% in its top ten. This chain links TRBV6-1 with TRBJ1-1; D is unclear. Material for sequencing was blood buffy coat. The sequence was obtained from a woman aged 18 to 75 with a cervical HPV16 infection that either progressed to CIN3+ or cleared (not recorded which). The part of the CDR3 DNA that was read is TGTGCCAGCAGTGAATCAAGGAGGGTGGGGAACACTGAA. Protein sequence: CASSESRRVGNTE. The whole CDR3 is CASSESRRVGNTEAFF.